This TCR beta chain was recovered during a study of cytomegalovirus exposure and HLA in healthy donors. Study-level points and caveats: What was likely a sequencing artifact was a cluster of highly shared sequence variants. CMV serostatus was the only immune exposure information that was available. Some V segments, TRBV6-2 and TRBV6-3 among them, were indistinguishable and were therefore excluded. At a 0.05 false discovery rate, a later analysis found around 15,000 TCR beta sequences to be associated with HLA alleles.

Trimming took 7 bases from V and 8 from J; bases not matched to a gene: 7. The CDR3 spans 13 residues. Germline values: CDR1 MNHEY, CDR2 SVGAGI. With 60 Vbeta and 13 Jbeta primers, the PCR was carried out. Profiled with immunoSEQ multiplex PCR; TCRdb holds only in-frame clones, not every one. The table lists around 220,000 clones, roughly 83% of them singletons. Comment on this clone: Its antigen is undetermined.

Sequenced material: PBMCs. The clonotype comes from a girl under 18 in good health and CMV-seronegative. The chain uses TRBV6-5 and TRBJ1-1; 10 bases line up with TRBD1. CDR3 protein: CASKGTGEREAFF. CDR3 coding DNA: TGTGCCAGCAAAGGGACAGGGGAGAGGGAAGCTTTCTTT.